These 8 T cell receptor beta chains came from one sample sequenced in a study of T-cell reconstitution after alpha-beta-depleted transplantation in children. Preparing the TCRbeta library involved the use of unique molecular identifiers. TCRdb reprocessed the PCR reads with MiXCR, giving one entry per CDR3 protein. The sample carries 200,000 to 300,000 distinct CDR3 sequences, approximately 8.9% recorded once. The input for sequencing was PBMCs, mostly from graft donor cells, taken 180 days after TCRalphabeta/CD19-depleted stem cell transplant. Every receptor here comes from a male patient younger than 18 who had a stem cell transplant for acute lymphoblastic leukemia, so the T cells may come from the graft donor.

This clonotype has at least ten counts. CDR3 coding DNA: TGTGCCAGCAGTTTATCGGGGACAGCTACGAGACCCCATCAGCCCCAGCATTTT. Translation gives CASSLSGTATRPHQPQHF. The chain is built from TRBV12-3 or TRBV12-4 and TRBJ1-5, with 7 bases matching TRBD1. J gave up 5 bases and V 2 bases, and 15 bases lay outside the gene matches. This CDR3 has 18 residues.

This clonotype was observed many times. The V call is TRBV7-6, the J call TRBJ2-1; 7 bases map to TRBD2. The CDR3 totals 16 residues. From germline, CDR1 is SGHVS and CDR2 FNYEAQ. V shed 3 bases, J shed 1 base, and the junction held 6 bases outside the gene matches. This chain's CDR3 is CASSFLDGGSYNEQFF. In DNA form, the CDR3 reads TGTGCCAGCAGCTTTCTGGACGGGGGGTCCTACAATGAGCAGTTCTTC.

This clonotype occurred many times. The CDR3 loop reads CSAPSAGSSTDTQYF. The CDR3 nucleotides are TGCAGTGCTCCCTCCGCCGGTTCTAGCACAGATACGCAGTATTTT. The V gene is TRBV20-1, the J gene TRBJ2-3; D is uncertain. V was shortened by 5 bases and J by 0 bases, with 15 bases between the two germline ends. The CDR3 has 15 residues. Germline CDR1 and CDR2: DFQATT and SNEGSKA (reference sequence).

This clonotype was seen ten or more times. The rearrangement uses TRBV5-4 and TRBJ2-2, with 7 bases identical to TRBD2. The germline gives CDR1 SGHNT, CDR2 YYREEE (reference sequence). The V segment lost 1 base and the J segment 3 bases; nucleotides outside the gene matches: 6. This CDR3 is built from 16 residues. The CDR3 coding sequence is TGTGCCAGCAGCTTGTTGCGGGAGAGGGACACCGGGGAGCTGTTTTTT. Amino acids: CASSLLRERDTGELFF.

This clonotype appeared many times. V is TRBV6-5 and J is TRBJ1-1; D ambiguous. CDR3 length: 14 amino acids. V was cut by 0 bases and J by 1 base, with 6 bases left in between. CDR1 and CDR2 (germline): MNHEY, SVGAGI. CDR3 DNA sequence: TGTGCCAGCAGTTACTCGATGGAGAACACTGAAGCTTTCTTT. Translated: CASSYSMENTEAFF.

This clonotype was seen a few times. The chain carries TRBV19 and TRBJ1-5; 8 bases are shared with TRBD1. The CDR3 spans 15 residues. The V gene end was trimmed by 9 bases and the J gene end by 0 bases; junction bases not matched to a gene: 7. Germline CDR1 LNHDA, CDR2 SQIVND (reference sequence). DNA for the CDR3: TGTGCCAGCCACAGGGGGTGGACTAGCAATCAGCCCCAGCATTTT. Translation: CASHRGWTSNQPQHF.

This clonotype showed up many times. The chain is built from TRBV20-1 and TRBJ1-6; D is ambiguous. Trimming removed 6 bases at V and 6 bases at J, with 9 bases between. Germline V gene data show CDR1 as DFQATT and CDR2 as SNEGSKA (reference sequence). The CDR3 loop spans 12 amino acids. The DNA of the CDR3 is TGCAGTGCCGGAAGACCTAATTCACCCCTCCACTTT. Its translation: CSAGRPNSPLHF.

At least ten counts were recorded for this clonotype. The CDR3 DNA sequence: TGTGCCATCAGTGAGCCTCGGACAGGTCTAGCCAAAAACATTCAGTACTTC. This codes for CAISEPRTGLAKNIQYF. The V and J genes are TRBV10-3 and TRBJ2-4; 7 bases are a match to TRBD1. There are 17 residues in the CDR3. Germline loops: CDR1 ENHRY, CDR2 SYGVKD. Trimming removed 2 bases from V and 0 bases from J; junction bases left unmatched: 7.